A few counts support the clone carrying this T cell receptor beta chain. Profiling relied on immunoSEQ multiplex PCR, and the TCRdb table lists in-frame clones only, not all of them. The profile shows about 120,000 clones, approximately 94% of them singletons. The sample belongs to a study of control samples from healthy donors and cancer patients. Germline V gives CDR1 SQVTM, CDR2 ANQGSEA. CDR3 length: 12 residues. Trimming removed 1 base at V and 7 bases at J, with 10 bases between. The chain has TRBV29-1 and TRBJ2-5; D is perhaps TRBD1 or TRBD2 (5 bases each). Material: blood. The receptor's source is a man aged 30 to 39 in good health. The CDR3 DNA reads TGCAGCGTTGAAGGGGGGAGACGGACCCAGTACTTC. Protein: CSVEGGRRTQYF.